These 9 T cell receptor beta chains were all obtained from the same sample, sequenced in a study of control samples from healthy donors and cancer patients. Sequenced by immunoSEQ multiplex PCR; TCRdb stores in-frame clones only, minus some. The sample holds 110,000 or so clones, approximately 88% seen once. The sequencing sample was made of blood. Receptor source: a man aged 45-65 years in good health.

The chain employs TRBV11-2 and TRBJ1-6, with 7 bases lining up with TRBD1. Germline V gives CDR1 SGHAT, CDR2 FQNNGV. The trim removed 4 bases at V and 3 bases at J, leaving 9 bases unmatched. CDR3 length equals 17 residues. The CDR3, as DNA: TGTGCCAGCAGCTCCCTTGTTAGGGACAGCTATAATTCACCCCTCCACTTT. This gives the protein CASSSLVRDSYNSPLHF.

V is TRBV3-1 (or the pseudogene TRBV3-2) and J is TRBJ2-7, with D uncertain. Per germline, CDR1 LGHDT and CDR2 YNNKEL (reference sequence). The V and J ends lost 1 base and 5 bases respectively, with 3 bases between them. This CDR3 comprises 11 residues. The CDR3 nucleotides read TGTGCCAGCAGCCAAGCCCACGAGCAGTACTTC. Its protein product is CASSQAHEQYF.

The chain recombines TRBV7-8 with TRBJ2-2, with 9 bases that match TRBD1. V was pared by 1 base and J by 3 bases, with 0 bases of the junction left unmatched. This CDR3 has 15 residues. Per germline, CDR1 SGHVS and CDR2 FQNEAQ. The CDR3 loop is CASSLGQGDTGELFF. DNA of the CDR3: TGTGCCAGCAGCTTAGGACAGGGGGACACCGGGGAGCTGTTTTTT.

This sequence joins TRBV7-6 and TRBJ2-1; D gene ambiguous. V lost 2 bases to trimming and J lost 2 bases, with 10 bases between them. Germline V CDR1 and CDR2: SGHVS, FNYEAQ. The CDR3 has 15 residues. CDR3 sequence (DNA): TGTGCCAGCAGCTTAAGGCCACCTCCCTACAATGAGCAGTTCTTC. It codes for CASSLRPPPYNEQFF.

For the CDR3, the DNA is TGTGCCAGCAGCCTCAGGGAAGAGGGCACTGAAGCTTTCTTT. This codes for CASSLREEGTEAFF. This chain uses TRBV7-2 with TRBJ1-1, with D maybe TRBD1 (5 bases). CDR1 is SGHTA, CDR2 FQGNSA, per germline. Trimming took 5 bases from V and 4 from J, leaving 14 bases between them. The CDR3 extends over 14 amino acids.

J is TRBJ2-2 and V is TRBV4-1; 10 positions agree with TRBD2. There are 15 residues in the CDR3. Germline V gene lookup returns CDR1 MGHRA and CDR2 YSYEKL. Unmatched junction bases numbered 4, after V lost 6 bases and J lost 3 bases. CDR3 protein: CASSPGTSDTGELFF. The CDR3 DNA follows: TGCGCCAGCAGTCCCGGGACTAGCGACACCGGGGAGCTGTTTTTT.

V and J are TRBV12-5 and TRBJ2-3, with unresolved D. Trimming stripped 5 bases from V and 2 bases from J, with 11 bases between. This CDR3 region has 14 residues. Germline lookup yields CDR1 LGHNT and CDR2 FRNRAP. The CDR3 DNA sequence: TGTGCTAGTGGTCCGGGCCAAGCCACAGATACGCAGTATTTT. Translation gives CASGPGQATDTQYF.

The rearrangement uses TRBV19 and TRBJ1-2, with 10 positions matching TRBD1. The length of the CDR3 is 15 residues. Trimming took 6 bases from V and 5 from J; bases not matched to a gene: 9. Germline CDR1 LNHDA, CDR2 SQIVND (reference sequence). CDR3 loop: CASSTTGGANYGYTF. The CDR3 region has the DNA TGTGCCAGTAGCACGACAGGGGGCGCAAATTATGGCTACACCTTC.

V usage is TRBV3-1 (or the pseudogene TRBV3-2) and J usage is TRBJ1-4; 7 bases fit TRBD1. Germline assignment: CDR1 LGHDT and CDR2 YNNKEL (reference sequence). The CDR3 runs to 13 residues. Trimming took 7 bases from V and 7 from J; bases not matched to a gene: 6. CDR3 nucleotides: TGTGCCAGCAAGCAACAGGGGCCTGAAAAACTGTTTTTT. Its translation is CASKQQGPEKLFF.